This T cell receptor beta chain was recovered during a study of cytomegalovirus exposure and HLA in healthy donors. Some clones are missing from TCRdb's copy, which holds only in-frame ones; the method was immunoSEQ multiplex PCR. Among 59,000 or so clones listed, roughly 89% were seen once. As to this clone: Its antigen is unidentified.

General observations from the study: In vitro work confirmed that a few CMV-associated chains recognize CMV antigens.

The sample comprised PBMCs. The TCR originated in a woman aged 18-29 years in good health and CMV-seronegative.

The CDR3 reads CASSLKAGDNEQFF. DNA of the CDR3: TGTGCCAGCAGCTTAAAAGCGGGGGACAATGAGCAGTTCTTC. This chain uses TRBV7-9 with TRBJ2-1; 8 bases are shared with TRBD2. CDR1 is SEHNR and CDR2 is FQNEAQ in the germline V gene (reference sequence). V shed 2 bases, J shed 5 bases, and the junction held 2 bases outside the gene matches. The CDR3 is 14 amino acids.